The 30 T cell receptor beta chains reported below all come from one sample, sequenced in a study of PD-1 blockade in classical Hodgkin lymphoma. Profiled with immunoSEQ multiplex PCR; TCRdb holds only in-frame clones, not every one. This table holds 8,000 or so clones, about 82% found once. The time point was: cycle 4 day 1 (C4D1), after 6 weeks of nivolumab. With no exception, relapse followed autologous stem cell transplantation in all patients, and brentuximab vedotin exposure varied. This specimen was peripheral blood mononuclear cells (PBMCs), taken before the fourth cycle of nivolumab. The receptors shown here come from a human donor with classical Hodgkin lymphoma.

The chain couples TRBV2 to TRBJ2-7, with 7 bases that match TRBD1. V trimming: 6 bases; J trimming: 7 bases; junction bases outside the gene matches: 9. The CDR3 length is 13 residues. CDR1 and CDR2 from the germline V gene are SNHLY and FYNNEI. CDR3 region: CASSGQAPTEQYF. As DNA, the CDR3 is TGTGCCAGCAGCGGACAGGCCCCTACAGAGCAGTACTTC.

This clone was observed a single time. V usage is TRBV7-9 and J usage is TRBJ2-7; 9 bases are shared with TRBD1. J was trimmed by 1 base and V by 5 bases; bases with no gene match: 3. From germline, CDR1 is SEHNR and CDR2 FQNEAQ (reference sequence). The length of the CDR3 is 14 residues. The CDR3 nucleotides read TGTGCCAGCAGCACCGGGACAGGGTCCTACGAGCAGTACTTC. Amino acid sequence: CASSTGTGSYEQYF.

The chain carries TRBV14 and TRBJ1-6; D might be TRBD1 (5 bases). Trimming pared 2 bases from V and 11 bases from J, leaving 19 bases between. Germline CDR1 and CDR2: SGHDN and FVKESK. The CDR3 length is 16 residues. The CDR3 DNA sequence: TGTGCCAGCAGCCAACTCGGGGTTCAGGGTTCGCCACCCCTCCACTTT. Its protein product is CASSQLGVQGSPPLHF.

This chain links TRBV13 with TRBJ1-2; no definite D call. This CDR3 is 15 amino acids long. Germline V gives CDR1 PRHDT, CDR2 FYEKMQ (reference sequence). V lost 0 bases and J lost 4, with 12 bases in between. For the CDR3, the DNA is TGTGCCAGCAGCTTAGGGGGCGCGATCCTCTATGGCTACACCTTC. It is translated as CASSLGGAILYGYTF.

V gene TRBV12-2 combines with J gene TRBJ2-7; TRBD2 is the table's D call and was not checked against the DNA. TRBV12-2 is designated a pseudogene. This CDR3 is built from 16 residues. This chain's CDR3 is CASRLETPGGSYEQYF. The DNA of the CDR3 is TGTGCAAGTCGCTTAGAGACCCCCGGCGGCTCCTACGAGCAGTACTTC.

The CDR3 sequence: CASSRQLGEKLFF. The CDR3, as DNA: TGTGCCAGCAGCCGACAGTTGGGTGAAAAACTGTTTTTT. The chain has TRBV14 and TRBJ1-4, with a tentative D call TRBD1 (5 bases). Germline CDR1 is SGHDN and CDR2 is FVKESK. The V gene lost 4 bases and the J gene lost 7 bases, with 10 bases spanning the gap. This CDR3 has 13 residues.

This sequence joins TRBV20-1 and TRBJ2-1; tentative D call: TRBD1 (5 bases). CDR3 length: 11 residues. CDR1 and CDR2 (germline): DFQATT, SNEGSKA (reference sequence). The CDR3 protein is CRVGRENEQFF. The DNA for the CDR3 is TGCAGGGTGGGCAGGGAAAATGAGCAGTTCTTC.

V usage is TRBV5-1 and J usage is TRBJ1-1; D is unresolved. CDR3 length: 13 amino acids. Germline CDR1 SGHRS, CDR2 YFSETQ. Trimming removed 2 bases at V and 1 base at J, with 6 bases between. CDR3 amino acids: CASSFVGNTEAFF. The CDR3 DNA is TGCGCCAGCAGCTTCGTCGGGAACACTGAAGCTTTCTTT.

The chain combines TRBV7-2 with TRBJ2-3; 10 bases map to TRBD2. CDR3 size: 15 residues. Trimming at V came to 5 bases and at J to 5 bases, leaving 7 bases not matched to a gene. Germline V gene lookup returns CDR1 SGHTA and CDR2 FQGNSA. The CDR3 loop reads CASSQSGGAGDTQYF. Here the CDR3 DNA reads TGTGCCAGCAGCCAGAGCGGGGGGGCCGGAGATACGCAGTATTTT.

The chain recombines TRBV7-9 with TRBJ2-7, with 10 bases that match TRBD1. The CDR3 contains 15 residues. Per germline, CDR1 SEHNR and CDR2 FQNEAQ (reference sequence). The ends lost 1 base at V and 5 bases at J; junction bases unmatched: 5. DNA for the CDR3: TGTGCCAGCAGCTTAGTCCGGGACAGGGGTGACGAGCAGTACTTC. It specifies CASSLVRDRGDEQYF. The entire variable domain, with the rest obtained from reference TRBV7-9 and TRBJ2-7, is as follows: DTGVSQNPRHKITKRGQNVTFRCDPISEHNRLYWYRQTLGQGPEFLTYFQNEAQLEKSRLLSDRFSAERPKGSFSTLEIQRTEQGDSAMYLCASSLVRDRGDEQYFGPGTRLTVT.

This rearrangement joins TRBV15 to TRBJ1-1; 9 bases are shared with TRBD1. The length of the CDR3 is 15 residues. With 4 bases clipped from V and 2 bases from J, the junction kept 5 bases outside the gene matches. Germline V CDR1 and CDR2: LNHNV, YYDKDF (reference sequence). The CDR3 protein is CATSTRDRVNTEAFF. CDR3 coding DNA: TGTGCCACCAGCACCAGGGACAGGGTAAACACTGAAGCTTTCTTT.

The chain uses TRBV5-1 and TRBJ1-6, with 7 bases aligning to TRBD1. V was clipped by 4 bases and J by 7 bases; unmatched bases: 5. The germline CDR1 and CDR2 sequences are SGHRS and YFSETQ. The CDR3 has 14 amino acids. CDR3 in DNA: TGCGCCAGCAGCATCGGGACAGAGAATTCACCCCTCCACTTT. Protein product: CASSIGTENSPLHF.

V gene TRBV14 combines with J gene TRBJ1-1; possibly TRBD1 for D (5 bases). The germline V gene encodes CDR1 SGHDN and CDR2 FVKESK. V lost 1 base and J 6 bases, leaving 15 bases between the germline ends. CDR3 length equals 15 residues. The DNA of the CDR3 is TGTGCCAGCAGCCAAGCGGCACCTGGGGGGGCTGAAGCTTTCTTT. Translating gives CASSQAAPGGAEAFF. The full variable domain, with the rest looked up from reference TRBV14 and TRBJ1-1, is EAGVTQFPSHSVIEKGQTVTLRCDPISGHDNLYWYRRVMGKEIKFLLHFVKESKQDESGMPNNRFLAERTGGTYSTLKVQPAELEDSGVYFCASSQAAPGGAEAFFGQGTRLTVV.

The chain recombines TRBV15 with TRBJ2-5; TRBD1 is a possible D gene (6 bases). V was pared by 9 bases and J by 1 base, with 12 bases between. The germline V gene encodes CDR1 LNHNV and CDR2 YYDKDF (reference sequence). The CDR3 is 13 amino acids. As DNA, the CDR3 is TGTGCCACTGGGTGGGACATCCAAGAGACCCAGTACTTC. Residues: CATGWDIQETQYF.

This clone has more than one count but fewer than ten. The J gene is TRBJ2-1, the V gene TRBV6-5, with a tentative D call TRBD2 (6 bases). V lost 6 bases, J lost 7 bases, and 13 bases lay in between. The CDR3 is 13 amino acids. Germline assignment: CDR1 MNHEY and CDR2 SVGAGI. CDR3 in DNA: TGTGCCAGCAGACAGGCGGGGCTGAATGAGCAGTTCTTC. Its protein is CASRQAGLNEQFF.

This clone appeared a single time. The rearrangement links TRBV4-1 to TRBJ1-4, with D unresolved. Germline values: CDR1 MGHRA, CDR2 YSYEKL. CDR3 length: 16 residues. V shed 0 bases and J shed 5 bases, with 13 bases lying between them. The CDR3 region is CASSQDHQQRNEKLFF. Written as DNA, the CDR3 is TGCGCCAGCAGCCAAGATCACCAACAACGAAATGAAAAACTGTTTTTT.

This chain connects TRBV5-4 to TRBJ1-5; D is undetermined. This CDR3 has 15 residues. V lost 1 base and J 3 bases, leaving 11 bases between the germline ends. The germline CDR1 and CDR2 sequences are SGHNT and YYREEE (reference sequence). The CDR3 sequence: CASSLSPGLNQPQHF. The CDR3, as DNA: TGTGCCAGCAGCTTGTCTCCGGGTCTCAATCAGCCCCAGCATTTT.

This chain connects TRBV19 to TRBJ2-4; 9 positions match TRBD1. This CDR3 comprises 20 residues. The germline CDR1 and CDR2 sequences are LNHDA and SQIVND (reference sequence). The ends lost 6 bases at V and 0 bases at J; junction bases unmatched: 18. The CDR3 DNA reads TGTGCCAGTAGCGCGGGGCCGGGACAGGGTTTGGTGCTAGCCAAAAACATTCAGTACTTC. It translates to CASSAGPGQGLVLAKNIQYF.

The rearrangement uses TRBV5-8 and TRBJ2-4; D is undetermined. This CDR3 has 9 amino acids. The V end was cut by 10 bases, the J end by 6 bases, with 5 bases between. Germline assignment: CDR1 SGHTS and CDR2 YDEGEE. In nucleotides, the CDR3 is TGTGCCGGAACAAACATTCAGTACTTC. It translates to CAGTNIQYF. Full variable domain (rest looked up from reference TRBV5-8 and TRBJ2-4): EAGVTQSPTHLIKTRGQQATLRCSPISGHTSVYWYQQALGLGLQFLLWYDEGEERNRGNFPPRFSGRQFPNYSSELNVNALELEDSALYLCAGTNIQYFGAGTRLSVL.

V usage is TRBV2 and J usage is TRBJ1-1, with 8 bases fitting TRBD1. Germline CDR1 SNHLY, CDR2 FYNNEI. With V trimmed by 6 bases and J by 0 bases, 3 bases remained unmatched. This CDR3 has 14 residues. The CDR3 loop is CASRDRGMNTEAFF. CDR3 coding DNA: TGTGCCAGCAGAGACAGGGGAATGAACACTGAAGCTTTCTTT. Variable domain in full (rest from reference TRBV2 and TRBJ1-1): EPEVTQTPSHQVTQMGQEVILRCVPISNHLYFYWYRQILGQKVEFLVSFYNNEISEKSEIFDDQFSVERPDGSNFTLKIRSTKLEDSAMYFCASRDRGMNTEAFFGQGTRLTVV.

V is TRBV6-1 and J is TRBJ2-1; possibly TRBD1 or TRBD2 for D (7 bases each). With 7 bases removed from V and 1 base from J, the gap between germline ends came to 14 bases. The CDR3 sequence is 15 residues long. Germline assignment: CDR1 MNHNS and CDR2 SASEGT. This CDR3 is CASMGRGPSYNEQFF. The CDR3 nucleotides read TGTGCCAGCATGGGGAGGGGGCCGTCCTACAATGAGCAGTTCTTC.

The table lists this clone with a count of one. The chain uses TRBV5-1 and TRBJ2-7, with TRBD1 as a possible D gene (5 bases). This CDR3 spans 15 amino acids. Germline CDR1 reads SGHRS; CDR2 reads YFSETQ. V gave up 4 bases and J gave up 0 bases, with 14 bases separating them. The DNA for the CDR3 is TGCGCCAGCAGCAATGACCCGACAGACTCCTACGAGCAGTACTTC. Translating gives CASSNDPTDSYEQYF.

This clone was picked up a small number of times. This rearrangement joins TRBV6-5 to TRBJ1-2; D may be TRBD1 (5 bases). The V and J ends lost 2 bases and 4 bases respectively, with 14 bases between them. The germline V gene has CDR1 MNHEY and CDR2 SVGAGI. The CDR3 is 15 residues long. The CDR3 is CASSYHSGRVYGYTF. The CDR3 region has the DNA TGTGCCAGCAGTTACCACTCGGGCAGGGTCTATGGCTACACCTTC.

The chain is built from TRBV11-2 and TRBJ2-5; 9 nucleotides line up with TRBD1. Germline-derived CDR1 and CDR2 are SGHAT and FQNNGV. This CDR3 is built from 15 residues. The J segment lost 2 bases and the V segment lost 1 base, leaving 2 bases of the junction unmatched. CDR3 amino acids: CASSLAGTGQETQYF. CDR3 DNA sequence: TGTGCCAGCAGCTTAGCCGGGACAGGGCAAGAGACCCAGTACTTC.

The rearrangement uses TRBV7-9 and TRBJ1-2; 8 positions agree with TRBD1. V dropped 6 bases and J dropped 5; count of bases not matched to a gene: 14. Per germline, CDR1 SEHNR and CDR2 FQNEAQ (reference sequence). The CDR3 extends over 16 amino acids. DNA of the CDR3: TGTGCCAGCAGTTCACGGCGGCAGGGGGCAGATTATGGCTACACCTTC. Residues: CASSSRRQGADYGYTF. Full variable domain (missing parts from reference TRBV7-9 and TRBJ1-2): DTGVSQNPRHKITKRGQNVTFRCDPISEHNRLYWYRQTLGQGPEFLTYFQNEAQLEKSRLLSDRFSAERPKGSFSTLEIQRTEQGDSAMYLCASSSRRQGADYGYTFGSGTRLTVV.

The sample holds a few counts of this clone. The gene calls are TRBV7-3 and TRBJ2-3; D uncertain. The V gene lost 5 bases and the J gene lost 0 bases, with 12 bases spanning the gap. Germline V gene data show CDR1 as SGHTA and CDR2 as FQGTGA. There are 15 residues in the CDR3. CDR3 sequence (DNA): TGTGCCAGCAGCCCCCTGGGCCAGAGCACAGATACGCAGTATTTT. This codes for CASSPLGQSTDTQYF.

The chain links TRBV2 to TRBJ2-7, with D possibly being TRBD2 (5 bases). The germline V gene has CDR1 SNHLY and CDR2 FYNNEI. The CDR3 totals 17 residues. V lost 4 bases to trimming and J lost 0 bases, with 19 bases between them. The CDR3 spells CASSAGILANPSYEQYF. The CDR3, as DNA: TGTGCCAGCAGTGCCGGAATCCTAGCAAACCCCTCCTACGAGCAGTACTTC.

The chain employs TRBV14 and TRBJ1-4; the D is unclear. Germline CDR1 reads SGHDN; CDR2 reads FVKESK. This CDR3 spans 15 amino acids. Trimming removed 5 bases from V and 0 bases from J, with 10 bases in between. CDR3: CASSDQGATNEKLFF. CDR3 coding DNA: TGTGCCAGCAGCGATCAAGGAGCAACTAATGAAAAACTGTTTTTT.

This chain links TRBV21-1 with TRBJ2-4; the D call in the table, TRBD2, was not verified against the DNA. TRBV21-1 is a documented pseudogene. The length of the CDR3 is 22 residues. CDR3: CASSKMRSWGSGGRGAKNIQYF. DNA of the CDR3: TGTGCCAGCAGCAAAATGAGGTCGTGGGGTAGCGGGGGCCGAGGGGCCAAAAACATTCAGTACTTC.

This chain links TRBV12-5 with TRBJ1-2, with TRBD1 matching over 8 bases. The germline V gene has CDR1 LGHNT and CDR2 FRNRAP. V gave up 1 base and J gave up 0 bases; unmatched junction bases: 1. The CDR3 contains 15 residues. DNA of the CDR3: TGTGCTAGTGGTTTGGACAGGGGGGCTAACTATGGCTACACCTTC. Residues: CASGLDRGANYGYTF.